Following are 27 T cell receptor beta chains from one sample sequenced in a study of T cell changes during pregnancy in multiple sclerosis. Here immunoSEQ multiplex PCR was the method, and the copy in TCRdb shows in-frame clones only, minus some. This sample has around 77,000 clones, with around 90% found just once. Sequences were derived from peripheral blood, sampled in the third trimester of pregnancy. These receptors came from a female donor with multiple sclerosis, enrolled in a pregnancy study.

The rearrangement uses TRBV28 and TRBJ2-3, with 7 nucleotides matching TRBD2. Per the germline V gene, CDR1 is MDHEN and CDR2 is SYDVKM. The CDR3 has 13 residues. V lost 7 bases, J lost 2 bases, and 3 bases stayed unmatched. The CDR3 DNA follows: TGTGCCAGCACCCGGGACTACACAGATACGCAGTATTTT. It translates to CASTRDYTDTQYF.

The gene calls are TRBV11-2 and TRBJ2-1; D is perhaps TRBD2 (6 bases). Trimming left V 0 bases short and J 4 bases short, with 13 bases between. The CDR3 length is 16 residues. Germline CDR1 is SGHAT and CDR2 is FQNNGV. The CDR3 reads CASSLDGGIGYNEQFF. The CDR3, as DNA: TGTGCCAGCAGCTTAGACGGCGGGATAGGGTACAATGAGCAGTTCTTC.

The J gene is TRBJ2-7, the V gene TRBV2; D is perhaps TRBD1 (5 bases). The CDR3 spans 14 residues. Germline V CDR1 and CDR2: SNHLY, FYNNEI. The V end lost 1 base, the J end lost 4 bases, and 11 bases lay between the germline ends. In DNA form, the CDR3 reads TGTGCCAGCAGTGAAGGGGGCCAGTATTACGAGCAGTACTTC. Translated: CASSEGGQYYEQYF.

This clone was detected only once. CDR3 in amino acids: CASSFSSADTQYF. CDR3 DNA sequence: TGTGCCAGCAGTTTTAGTTCCGCAGATACGCAGTATTTT. The chain is built from TRBV27 and TRBJ2-3; no clear D gene. Trimming took 3 bases from V and 4 from J, leaving 8 bases between them. From germline, CDR1 is MNHEY and CDR2 SMNVEV (reference sequence). The length of the CDR3 is 13 residues.

This clone was detected only once. V usage is TRBV7-9 and J usage is TRBJ2-2, with 8 bases fitting TRBD1. Germline loops: CDR1 SEHNR, CDR2 FQNEAQ (reference sequence). The CDR3 runs 16 residues. Trimming at V came to 5 bases and at J to 1 base, leaving 6 bases not matched to a gene. CDR3 sequence: CASSLPGTGNTGELFF. DNA of the CDR3: TGTGCCAGCAGCCTTCCCGGGACAGGGAACACCGGGGAGCTGTTTTTT.

The V and J genes are TRBV28 and TRBJ1-2; no definite D call. The CDR3 covers 14 residues. V was pared by 6 bases and J by 7 bases, with 18 bases between. CDR1 is MDHEN and CDR2 is SYDVKM in the germline V gene. CDR3 sequence reads: CASRITTSIGGYTF. For the CDR3, the DNA is TGTGCCAGCAGAATCACTACCAGTATCGGTGGCTACACCTTC.

The rearrangement links TRBV9 to TRBJ2-1; 14 bases are shared with TRBD2. V dropped 1 base and J dropped 7; count of bases not matched to a gene: 7. Per germline, CDR1 SGDLS and CDR2 YYNGEE. This CDR3 contains 17 residues. The CDR3 loop reads CASSVPTSGRAMNEQFF. The CDR3 coding sequence is TGTGCCAGCAGCGTACCGACTAGCGGGAGGGCCATGAATGAGCAGTTCTTC.

This rearrangement joins TRBV6-1 to TRBJ2-1, with 8 bases lining up with TRBD2. The CDR3 runs to 15 residues. Losses at the gene ends were 3 bases for V and 6 bases for J; bases not matched to a gene: 7. Germline V gives CDR1 MNHNS, CDR2 SASEGT. Here the CDR3 reads CASSEAAGAFNEQFF. The CDR3 DNA sequence: TGTGCCAGCAGTGAGGCAGCGGGAGCTTTCAATGAGCAGTTCTTC.

The CDR3 region is CASSADSFRGYTF. The CDR3 nucleotides read TGCGCCAGCAGTGCGGACAGCTTCCGGGGCTACACCTTC. The V and J genes are TRBV10-1 and TRBJ1-2; maybe TRBD1 (6 bases). This CDR3 is 13 amino acids long. V shed 4 bases and J shed 8 bases, with 14 bases lying between them. Germline assignment: CDR1 WNHNN and CDR2 SYGVQD (reference sequence).

The V gene is TRBV6-1, the J gene TRBJ2-3; D call uncertain. The CDR3 extends over 16 amino acids. CDR1 MNHNS and CDR2 SASEGT come from the germline V gene. Trimming left V 2 bases short and J 0 bases short, with 12 bases between. The CDR3 reads CASSEFGAVSTDTQYF. The CDR3 DNA is TGTGCCAGCAGTGAATTTGGCGCGGTGAGCACAGATACGCAGTATTTT.

This chain connects TRBV20-1 to TRBJ1-1; TRBD1 agrees at 10 bases. V was pared by 5 bases and J by 10 bases, with 4 bases of the junction left unmatched. Germline loops: CDR1 DFQATT, CDR2 SNEGSKA (reference sequence). The CDR3 covers 11 residues. Here the CDR3 reads CSARTGGLAFF. CDR3 bases: TGCAGTGCTCGGACAGGGGGTCTAGCTTTCTTT.

This chain uses TRBV6-1 with TRBJ1-6; the D gene is possibly TRBD1 (5 bases). The CDR3 totals 14 residues. The V end lost 1 base, the J end lost 9 bases, and 10 bases lay between the germline ends. Germline CDR1 MNHNS, CDR2 SASEGT. Here the CDR3 DNA reads TGTGCCAGCAGTGAAGGCCAGGGTTTTTCACCCCTCCACTTT. As protein: CASSEGQGFSPLHF.

V usage is TRBV29-1 and J usage is TRBJ1-1; D is unresolved. Germline CDR1 is SQVTM and CDR2 is ANQGSEA. The V gene lost 4 bases and the J gene lost 3 bases, with 9 bases spanning the gap. This CDR3 region has 12 residues. The CDR3 sequence is CSVVTTHTEAFF. For the CDR3, the DNA is TGCAGCGTTGTGACGACACACACTGAAGCTTTCTTT.

This chain connects TRBV25-1 to TRBJ2-7, with D maybe TRBD1 (5 bases). The germline CDR1 and CDR2 sequences are MGHDK and SYGVNS. The CDR3 has 15 amino acids. Trimming cost V 2 bases and J 4 bases, with 15 bases left between them. This chain's CDR3 is CASSERDSYLYEQYF. CDR3 sequence (DNA): TGTGCCAGCAGTGAAAGAGACAGCTATTTGTACGAGCAGTACTTC.

J is TRBJ2-7 and V is TRBV7-2, with 8 bases that match TRBD1. The ends lost 1 base at V and 5 bases at J; junction bases unmatched: 4. The CDR3 is made up of 14 amino acids. Germline CDR1 is SGHTA and CDR2 is FQGNSA. The CDR3: CASSLVRGLHEQYF. CDR3 DNA: TGTGCCAGCAGCTTAGTCAGGGGGCTCCACGAGCAGTACTTC.

This clone was counted a few times. The chain is built from TRBV6-1 and TRBJ2-3; D uncertain. The CDR3 has 15 amino acids. Germline V gene lookup returns CDR1 MNHNS and CDR2 SASEGT. Trimming pared 1 base from V and 0 bases from J, leaving 8 bases between. The CDR3 bases are TGTGCCAGCAGTGAAGGGGCGTTTAGCACAGATACGCAGTATTTT. Translating gives CASSEGAFSTDTQYF.

The chain couples TRBV10-1 to TRBJ2-5, with D hard to call. With 2 bases removed from V and 5 bases from J, the gap between germline ends came to 9 bases. CDR3 length: 13 amino acids. Germline CDR1 reads WNHNN; CDR2 reads SYGVQD (reference sequence). CDR3 in amino acids: CASSEGLGETQYF. CDR3 DNA: TGCGCCAGCAGTGAGGGGCTGGGCGAGACCCAGTACTTC.

The chain combines TRBV29-1 with TRBJ1-2; D perhaps matches TRBD1 (6 bases). The CDR3 covers 14 residues. Germline CDR1 SQVTM, CDR2 ANQGSEA. V gave up 4 bases and J gave up 1 base, with 13 bases separating them. CDR3 coding DNA: TGCAGCGTTGGGATGGACAGCATTAACTATGGCTACACCTTC. Its translation is CSVGMDSINYGYTF.

The chain joins TRBV28 to TRBJ2-5; TRBD2 matches 11 bases. V gave up 6 bases and J gave up 1 base; unmatched junction bases: 10. Germline V gives CDR1 MDHEN, CDR2 SYDVKM. This CDR3 comprises 17 residues. The CDR3 DNA sequence: TGTGCCAGCAGACAACCAATCGGGACTAGCGGCCAAGAGACCCAGTACTTC. Translation gives CASRQPIGTSGQETQYF.

This chain connects TRBV10-3 to TRBJ2-7, with D maybe TRBD1 (6 bases). Trimming pared 8 bases from V and 0 bases from J, leaving 11 bases between. Germline CDR1 and CDR2: ENHRY and SYGVKD. This CDR3 contains 13 residues. The CDR3 nucleotides are TGTGCCATCCGCCGGGACAACTCCTACGAGCAGTACTTC. This sequence encodes CAIRRDNSYEQYF.

This chain links TRBV7-2 with TRBJ2-3, with D maybe TRBD1 (5 bases). V lost 0 bases and J 1 base, leaving 14 bases between the germline ends. Per the germline V gene, CDR1 is SGHTA and CDR2 is FQGNSA. The CDR3 loop spans 17 amino acids. CDR3 amino acids: CASSLASARAGTDTQYF. The CDR3 nucleotides are TGTGCCAGCAGCTTAGCTTCCGCCAGGGCGGGCACAGATACGCAGTATTTT.

This chain joins TRBV6-5 and TRBJ2-7, with a tentative D call TRBD1 (5 bases). The CDR3 sequence is 15 residues long. The V end lost 4 bases, the J end lost 4 bases, and 17 bases lay between the germline ends. Germline CDR1 MNHEY, CDR2 SVGAGI. The CDR3 here is CASSFGHPGPYEQYF. For the CDR3, the DNA is TGTGCCAGCAGTTTCGGACACCCGGGCCCATACGAGCAGTACTTC.

This sequence joins TRBV6-1 and TRBJ2-7; D is ambiguous. The CDR3 is 8 residues long. V was pared by 8 bases and J by 10 bases, with 6 bases between. Germline CDR1 reads MNHNS; CDR2 reads SASEGT. The CDR3 DNA follows: TGTGCCAGCGATCTACAGTACTTC. Translation: CASDLQYF.

The CDR3 sequence is CSVDHRGSGTDTQYF. Here the CDR3 DNA reads TGCAGCGTTGATCATCGGGGATCTGGCACAGATACGCAGTATTTT. This chain connects TRBV29-1 to TRBJ2-3; D is possibly TRBD2 (5 bases). This CDR3 comprises 15 residues. V was clipped by 3 bases and J by 1 base, with 14 bases between them. CDR1 SQVTM and CDR2 ANQGSEA come from the germline V gene.

This clone was seen once. This chain joins TRBV10-3 and TRBJ2-5, with a possible D match to TRBD1 (6 bases). V lost 0 bases, J lost 1 base, and 6 bases lay in between. The CDR3 runs to 14 residues. CDR1 ENHRY and CDR2 SYGVKD come from the germline V gene. The CDR3 loop reads CAISESTGQETQYF. In DNA, the CDR3 is TGTGCCATCAGTGAGTCGACAGGCCAAGAGACCCAGTACTTC.

This chain joins TRBV7-6 and TRBJ2-7; 8 bases align to TRBD1. V shed 4 bases, J shed 4 bases, and the junction held 9 bases outside the gene matches. The germline V gene encodes CDR1 SGHVS and CDR2 FNYEAQ. The CDR3 has 15 residues. CDR3 DNA: TGTGCCAGCAGCTCCCTACCGGGACAGGAATACGAGCAGTACTTC. Amino acids: CASSSLPGQEYEQYF.

V and J are TRBV6-4 and TRBJ2-1, with D possibly being TRBD2 (6 bases). Germline lookup yields CDR1 MRHNA and CDR2 SNTAGT. The CDR3 runs to 18 residues. Trimming took 4 bases from V and 6 from J, leaving 25 bases between them. CDR3 loop: CASSAIPLRRGIINEQFF. CDR3 DNA: TGTGCCAGCAGTGCTATCCCACTTCGGCGCGGGATCATCAATGAGCAGTTCTTC.